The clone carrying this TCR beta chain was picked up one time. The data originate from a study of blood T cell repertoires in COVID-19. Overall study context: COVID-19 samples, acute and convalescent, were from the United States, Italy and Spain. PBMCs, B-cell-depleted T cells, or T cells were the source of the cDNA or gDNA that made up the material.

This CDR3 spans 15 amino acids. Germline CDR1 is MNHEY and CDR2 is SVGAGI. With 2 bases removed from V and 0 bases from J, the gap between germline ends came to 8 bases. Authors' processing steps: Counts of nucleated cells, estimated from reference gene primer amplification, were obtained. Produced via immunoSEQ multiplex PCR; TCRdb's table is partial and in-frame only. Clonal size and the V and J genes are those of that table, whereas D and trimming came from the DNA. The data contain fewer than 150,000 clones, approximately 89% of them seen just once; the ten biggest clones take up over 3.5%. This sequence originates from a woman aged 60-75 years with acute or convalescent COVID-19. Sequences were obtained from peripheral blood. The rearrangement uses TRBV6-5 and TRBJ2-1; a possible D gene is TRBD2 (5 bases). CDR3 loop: CASSYEGRSYNEQFF. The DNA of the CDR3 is TGTGCCAGCAGTTACGAGGGCCGCTCCTACAATGAGCAGTTCTTC.